These 13 T cell receptor beta chains originate from one sample sequenced in a study of blood T cell repertoires in COVID-19. This table comes from immunoSEQ multiplex PCR, and its TCRdb copy is limited to in-frame clones, with some not included. The sample shows some 400,000 clones, over 65% of them seen only once. Sequencing used peripheral blood. All receptors derive from a human donor with acute or convalescent COVID-19. The donor label of this sample is uncertain.

This chain uses TRBV4-2 with TRBJ1-1; possibly TRBD1 for D (5 bases). V lost 0 bases to trimming and J lost 7 bases, with 12 bases between them. The CDR3 spans 14 residues. Germline V gene data show CDR1 as LGHNA and CDR2 as YNFKEQ. The CDR3 here is CASSQEKIRGEAFF. The CDR3 nucleotides are TGTGCCAGCAGCCAAGAGAAAATTAGGGGTGAAGCTTTCTTT.

This clone was recorded once. V usage is TRBV6-6 and J usage is TRBJ1-2; D might be TRBD1 (5 bases). This CDR3 has 17 residues. V was clipped by 7 bases and J by 1 base, with 22 bases between them. Per the germline V gene, CDR1 is MNHNY and CDR2 is SVGAGI (reference sequence). The CDR3 DNA reads TGTGCCAGCACTCGAACTGCACGACAGCAATTTAACTATGGCTACACCTTC. Its translation: CASTRTARQQFNYGYTF.

The chain links TRBV6-5 to TRBJ2-7; possible D gene TRBD1, 5 bases. This CDR3 contains 15 residues. Trimming cost V 8 bases and J 0 bases, with 17 bases left between them. Germline V CDR1 and CDR2: MNHEY, SVGAGI. DNA of the CDR3: TGTGCCAGCGTCGGCTGGGGCCAGATCTCCTACGAGCAGTACTTC. Translating gives CASVGWGQISYEQYF.

The J gene is TRBJ1-5, the V gene TRBV3-1 (or the pseudogene TRBV3-2); maybe TRBD1 (6 bases). This CDR3 region has 15 residues. Germline CDR1 LGHDT, CDR2 YNNKEL (reference sequence). V was clipped by 1 base and J by 4 bases, with 11 bases between them. The CDR3 DNA reads as TGTGCCAGCAGCCAAGGTGGTAGGGGGAATCAGCCCCAGCATTTT. Its protein product is CASSQGGRGNQPQHF.

The V and J genes are TRBV28 and TRBJ1-4, with TRBD1 as a possible D gene (5 bases). The CDR3 length is 18 residues. Trimming shortened V by 2 bases and J by 8 bases, and 24 bases separated the two germline ends. Germline V CDR1 and CDR2: MDHEN, SYDVKM. The CDR3 DNA follows: TGTGCCAGCAGTTTACCCTTTAGGAGTAGGGGAAGGACCGAAAAACTGTTTTTT. Amino acid sequence: CASSLPFRSRGRTEKLFF.

The chain employs TRBV27 and TRBJ2-5; D is ambiguous. The CDR3 consists of 15 residues. Per germline, CDR1 MNHEY and CDR2 SMNVEV (reference sequence). V shed 3 bases and J shed 2 bases, with 13 bases lying between them. DNA for the CDR3: TGTGCCAGCAGTTTTTACGGCGGCTATCAAGAGACCCAGTACTTC. It translates to CASSFYGGYQETQYF.

This clone was detected a few times. The rearrangement joins TRBV11-2 to TRBJ1-1, with TRBD1 matching 11 bases. The CDR3 runs 15 residues. Trimming at V came to 6 bases and at J to 8 bases, leaving 11 bases not matched to a gene. Germline loops: CDR1 SGHAT, CDR2 FQNNGV. In DNA, the CDR3 is TGTGCCAGCAGTTCGACCGGGACAGGGGGAGGAGAAGCTTTCTTT. Translation gives CASSSTGTGGGEAFF. Supplemented by reference TRBV11-2 and TRBJ1-1, the full variable domain reads EAGVAQSPRYKIIEKRQSVAFWCNPISGHATLYWYQQILGQGPKLLIQFQNNGVVDDSQLPKDRFSAERLKGVDSTLKIQPAKLEDSAVYLCASSSTGTGGGEAFFGQGTRLTVV.

This clone has only a few counts. This chain joins TRBV2 and TRBJ2-7, with D perhaps TRBD2 (6 bases). The germline CDR1 and CDR2 sequences are SNHLY and FYNNEI. The CDR3 extends over 15 amino acids. Trimming removed 5 bases at V and 7 bases at J, with 21 bases between. CDR3 sequence reads: CASSPAGMGIREQYF. The CDR3 bases are TGTGCCAGCAGTCCCGCGGGGATGGGGATTAGAGAGCAGTACTTC.

The chain has TRBV2 and TRBJ1-2; D gene ambiguous. V lost 6 bases and J 4 bases, leaving 18 bases between the germline ends. CDR3 size: 15 residues. The germline CDR1 and CDR2 sequences are SNHLY and FYNNEI. This CDR3 reads CASRAREAMVYGYTF. The CDR3 nucleotides read TGTGCCAGCAGGGCCAGAGAAGCGATGGTCTATGGCTACACCTTC.

J is TRBJ1-6 and V is TRBV19, with 9 bases aligning to TRBD1. The germline V gene has CDR1 LNHDA and CDR2 SQIVND (reference sequence). This CDR3 is built from 15 residues. Trimming cost V 4 bases and J 6 bases; bases outside gene matches: 4. CDR3 nucleotide sequence: TGTGCCAGTAGTACCTCGGGACAGGGTAATTCACCCCTCCACTTT. Translating it yields CASSTSGQGNSPLHF. The full variable domain, rest sourced from reference TRBV19 and TRBJ1-6, is DGGITQSPKYLFRKEGQNVTLSCEQNLNHDAMYWYRQDPGQGLRLIYYSQIVNDFQKGDIAEGYSVSREKKESFPLTVTSAQKNPTAFYLCASSTSGQGNSPLHFGNGTRLTVT.

The chain recombines TRBV6-5 with TRBJ2-7; D gene ambiguous. The CDR3 runs to 13 residues. Germline lookup yields CDR1 MNHEY and CDR2 SVGAGI. The V end lost 6 bases, the J end lost 1 base, and 10 bases lay between the germline ends. In DNA form, the CDR3 reads TGTGCCAGCAGCCGCTATAGTTCCTACGAGCAGTACTTC. Its protein is CASSRYSSYEQYF.

The chain carries TRBV5-1 and TRBJ2-7, with 7 bases identical to TRBD2. The CDR3 is 15 amino acids. V lost 4 bases, J lost 3 bases, and 10 bases stayed unmatched. CDR1 and CDR2 (germline): SGHRS, YFSETQ. The CDR3: CASSPAGLQFYEQYF. The CDR3 coding sequence is TGCGCCAGCAGCCCAGCGGGACTACAATTCTACGAGCAGTACTTC.

This clone was observed once. This sequence joins TRBV18 and TRBJ1-5; D is unresolved. V was cut by 4 bases and J by 9 bases, with 13 bases left in between. This CDR3 has 13 residues. The germline V gene encodes CDR1 KGHSH and CDR2 LQKENI. The DNA of the CDR3 is TGTGCCAGCTCACTTGACCTGGAGCGGCCCCAGCATTTT. Residues: CASSLDLERPQHF.